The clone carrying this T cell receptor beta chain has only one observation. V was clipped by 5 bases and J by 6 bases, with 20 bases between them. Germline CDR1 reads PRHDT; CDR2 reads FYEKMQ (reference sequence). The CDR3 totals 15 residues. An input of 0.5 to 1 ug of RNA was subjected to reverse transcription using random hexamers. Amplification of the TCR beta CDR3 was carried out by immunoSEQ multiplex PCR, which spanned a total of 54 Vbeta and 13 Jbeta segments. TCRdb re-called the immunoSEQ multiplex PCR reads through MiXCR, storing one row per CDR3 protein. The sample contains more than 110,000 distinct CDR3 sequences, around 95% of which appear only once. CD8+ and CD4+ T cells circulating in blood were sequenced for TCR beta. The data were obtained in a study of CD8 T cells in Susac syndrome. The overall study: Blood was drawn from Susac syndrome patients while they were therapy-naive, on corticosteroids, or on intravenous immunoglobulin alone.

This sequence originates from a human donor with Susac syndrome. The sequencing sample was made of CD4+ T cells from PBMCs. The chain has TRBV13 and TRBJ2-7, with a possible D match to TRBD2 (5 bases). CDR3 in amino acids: CASSPSVGSSGEQYF. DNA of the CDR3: TGTGCCAGCAGCCCCTCCGTAGGGAGCTCGGGCGAGCAGTACTTC.